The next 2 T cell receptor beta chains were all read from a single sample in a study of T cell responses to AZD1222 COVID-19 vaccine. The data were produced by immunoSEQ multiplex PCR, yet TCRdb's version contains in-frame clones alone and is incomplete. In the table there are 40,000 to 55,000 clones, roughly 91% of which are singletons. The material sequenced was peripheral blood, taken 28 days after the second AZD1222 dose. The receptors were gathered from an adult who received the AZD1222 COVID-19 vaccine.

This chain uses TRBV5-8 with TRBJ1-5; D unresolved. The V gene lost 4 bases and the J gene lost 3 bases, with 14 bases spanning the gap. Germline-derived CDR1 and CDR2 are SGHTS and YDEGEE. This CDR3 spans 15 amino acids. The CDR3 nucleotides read TGTGCCAGCAGCCTCCAAATCTTTAACAATCAGCCCCAGCATTTT. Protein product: CASSLQIFNNQPQHF. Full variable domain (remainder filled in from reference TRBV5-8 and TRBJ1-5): EAGVTQSPTHLIKTRGQQATLRCSPISGHTSVYWYQQALGLGLQFLLWYDEGEERNRGNFPPRFSGRQFPNYSSELNVNALELEDSALYLCASSLQIFNNQPQHFGDGTRLSIL.

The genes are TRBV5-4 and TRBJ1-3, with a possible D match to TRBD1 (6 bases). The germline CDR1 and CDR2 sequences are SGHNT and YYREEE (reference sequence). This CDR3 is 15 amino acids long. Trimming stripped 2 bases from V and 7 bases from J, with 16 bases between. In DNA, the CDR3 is TGTGCCAGCAGCTTATTGGGGGCGCGGACGAACACCATATATTTT. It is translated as CASSLLGARTNTIYF.